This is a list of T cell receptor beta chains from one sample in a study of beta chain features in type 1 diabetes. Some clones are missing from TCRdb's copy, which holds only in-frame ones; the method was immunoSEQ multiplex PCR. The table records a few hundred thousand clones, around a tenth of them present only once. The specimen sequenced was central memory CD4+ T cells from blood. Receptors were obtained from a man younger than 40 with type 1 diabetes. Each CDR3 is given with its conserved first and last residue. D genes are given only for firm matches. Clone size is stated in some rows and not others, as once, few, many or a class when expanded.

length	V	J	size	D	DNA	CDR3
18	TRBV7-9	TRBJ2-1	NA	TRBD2	TGTGCCAGCAGCGCGGGACTAGCGGGAGGGAGCTCCTACAATGAGCAGTTCTTC	CASSAGLAGGSSYNEQFF
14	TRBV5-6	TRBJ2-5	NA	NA	TGTGCCAGCAGCTCGAGACAGCCACAAGAGACCCAGTACTTC	CASSSRQPQETQYF
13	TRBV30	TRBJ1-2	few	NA	TGTGCCTGGAGTAGGAGAAGTATGGGGGGCTACACCTTC	CAWSRRSMGGYTF
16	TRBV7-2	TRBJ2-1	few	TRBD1	TGTGCCAGCAGCACACAGGGGAGTGTGTCCTACAATGAGCAGTTCTTC	CASSTQGSVSYNEQFF
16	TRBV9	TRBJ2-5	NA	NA	TGTGCCAGCAGCCCCGTCCAGACTCGTTTCCAAGAGACCCAGTACTTC	CASSPVQTRFQETQYF
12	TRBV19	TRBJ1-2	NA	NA	TGTGCCAGTAGACCTAGGGACTATGGCTACACCTTC	CASRPRDYGYTF
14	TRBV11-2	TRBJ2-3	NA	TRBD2	TGTGCCAGCAGCTTGGGACTAAGCACAGATACGCAGTATTTT	CASSLGLSTDTQYF
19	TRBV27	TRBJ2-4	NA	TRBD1	TGTGCCAGCAGTTTGGTCCGGGCACAGGGGGCGTTCGCCAAAAACATTCAGTACTTC	CASSLVRAQGAFAKNIQYF
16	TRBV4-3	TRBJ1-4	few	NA	TGCGCCAGCAGCCAAGGAGGAGGGGCTGCTAATGAAAAACTGTTTTTT	CASSQGGGAANEKLFF
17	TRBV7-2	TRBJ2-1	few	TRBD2	TGTGCCAGCAGCTTCCGACTAGCGGGCTCATCCTACAATGAGCAGTTCTTC	CASSFRLAGSSYNEQFF
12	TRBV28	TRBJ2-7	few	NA	TGTGCCAGCATCGGACTCTCCTACGAGCAGTACTTC	CASIGLSYEQYF
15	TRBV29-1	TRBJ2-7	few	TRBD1	TGCAGCGGCGCCTTGGGAGGACAGGGGAGGGACGAGCAGTACTTC	CSGALGGQGRDEQYF
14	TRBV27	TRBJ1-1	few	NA	TGTGCCAGCCTCTCACTTGGGACGGCCAATGAAGCTTTCTTT	CASLSLGTANEAFF
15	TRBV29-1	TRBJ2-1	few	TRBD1	TGCAGCGTTCGACAGGGGGCTAGCTCCTACAATGAGCAGTTCTTC	CSVRQGASSYNEQFF
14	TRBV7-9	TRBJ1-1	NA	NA	TGTGCCAGCAGCTTAATGTCTTCCGGGACTGAAGCTTTCTTT	CASSLMSSGTEAFF
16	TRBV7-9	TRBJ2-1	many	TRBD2	TGTGCCAGCAGCTTAGCTTTAGCGGGTACCTACAATGAGCAGTTCTTC	CASSLALAGTYNEQFF
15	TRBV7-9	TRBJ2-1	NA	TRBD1	TGTGCCAGCAGCTTAGGGGACAGGGGCTACAATGAGCAGTTCTTC	CASSLGDRGYNEQFF
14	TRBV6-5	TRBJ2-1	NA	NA	TGTGCCAGCAGTCCCGTTGCAGGGAGCAATGAGCAGTTCTTC	CASSPVAGSNEQFF
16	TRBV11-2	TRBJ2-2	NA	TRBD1	TGTGCCAGCAGCCAAACGGACAGGGGGAACACCGGGGAGCTGTTTTTT	CASSQTDRGNTGELFF
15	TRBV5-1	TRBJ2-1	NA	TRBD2	TGCGCCAGCAGCCGTCAGACTAGCAGGTCCGGTGAGCAGTTCTTC	CASSRQTSRSGEQFF
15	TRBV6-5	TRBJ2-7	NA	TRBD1	TGTGCCAGCAGGTCAGGGGGAACCAGCTCCTACGAGCAGTACTTC	CASRSGGTSSYEQYF
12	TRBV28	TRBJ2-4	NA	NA	TGTGCCAGCAGTTTAATGGGAGATGTTCAGTACTTC	CASSLMGDVQYF
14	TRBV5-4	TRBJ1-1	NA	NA	TGTGCCAGCAGCTTAGGGGGGGTGGACACTGAAGCTTTCTTT	CASSLGGVDTEAFF